This is a list of T cell receptor beta chains from one sample in a study of T cells in lung cancer brain metastases. Clones were sequenced by immunoSEQ multiplex PCR, and TCRdb holds only the in-frame ones, with some missing. The data show 5,600 or so clones, 84% seen once. The specimen was tumor tissue from a brain metastasis. The receptor source for this set is a man between 45 and 60 years old with non-small cell lung cancer that had spread to the brain. Each CDR3 is given with its conserved first and last residue. D genes are given only for firm matches. Only part of the rows carry a size: once, few, many, or a class if the clone is expanded.

CASSSEGSVRETQYF,TGTGCCAGCAGCTCGGAGGGTAGCGTCCGAGAGACCCAGTACTTC,15,few,TRBV13,TRBJ2-5,-
CASSLVGTRKTDTQYF,TGTGCCAGCAGCTTAGTCGGGACCCGTAAAACAGATACGCAGTATTTT,16,once,TRBV7-2,TRBJ2-3,-
CASSFSHRGYGYTF,TGTGCCAGCAGCTTTTCACATAGGGGCTATGGCTACACCTTC,14,-,TRBV7-2,TRBJ1-2,-
CASSGAAGRLSYEQYF,TGTGCCAGCAGCGGGGCTGCGGGACGCCTTTCCTACGAGCAGTACTTC,16,-,TRBV5-5,TRBJ2-7,-
CASSLAPVIGNTEAFF,TGTGCCAGCAGCTTAGCCCCCGTCATCGGCAACACTGAAGCTTTCTTT,16,-,TRBV7-9,TRBJ1-1,-
CASRVSGGPTGELFF,TGTGCCAGCAGAGTTTCGGGGGGCCCCACCGGGGAGCTGTTTTTT,15,once,TRBV6-1,TRBJ2-2,-
CASSLRGGNTDTQYF,TGTGCCAGCAGCCTACGTGGAGGGAACACAGATACGCAGTATTTT,15,-,TRBV11-1,TRBJ2-3,-
CASSRGQSYGYTF,TGTGCCAGTAGTAGGGGACAGTCCTATGGCTACACCTTC,13,-,TRBV19,TRBJ1-2,TRBD1
CASSLQAGGGETQYF,TGCGCCAGCAGCCTACAAGCGGGGGGAGGAGAGACCCAGTACTTC,15,-,TRBV4-3,TRBJ2-5,TRBD2
CAWDYGSGEHLF,TGTGCCTGGGACTATGGGAGCGGGGAGCACCTATTT,12,few,TRBV30,TRBJ2-3,TRBD2
CASSFGGLGTEAFF,TGTGCCAGCAGTTTCGGGGGGCTGGGAACTGAAGCTTTCTTT,14,-,TRBV27,TRBJ1-1,-
CATSRDGNPTDTQYF,TGTGCCACCAGCAGAGATGGGAATCCCACAGATACGCAGTATTTT,15,-,TRBV15,TRBJ2-3,-